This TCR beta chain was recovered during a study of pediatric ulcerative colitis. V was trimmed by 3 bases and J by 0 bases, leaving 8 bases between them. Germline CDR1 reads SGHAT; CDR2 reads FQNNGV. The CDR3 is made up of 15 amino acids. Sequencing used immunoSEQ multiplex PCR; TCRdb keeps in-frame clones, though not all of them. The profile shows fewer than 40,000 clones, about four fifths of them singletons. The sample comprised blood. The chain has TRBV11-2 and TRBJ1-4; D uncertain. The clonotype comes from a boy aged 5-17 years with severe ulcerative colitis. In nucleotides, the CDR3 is TGTGCCAGCAGCTTTCGGAGAGCAACTAATGAAAAACTGTTTTTT. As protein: CASSFRRATNEKLFF.